The 23 T cell receptor beta chains below were found in one sample sequenced in a study of T cells in Graves' hyperthyroidism and ophthalmopathy (dated by TCRdb to the late 2010s). Library creation used multiplex PCR. TCRdb lists the instrument as Illumina HiSeq 2000. The TCR beta CDR3 regions were amplified from RNA transcripts. For the first round of RT-PCR on the TCR CDR3, the HTBI primer set was used together with the Qiagen OneStep RT-PCR kit. In TCRdb, the public reads were trimmed at Q25 with fastp and aligned with MiXCR, with productive beta chains retained. Each CDR3 protein appears once, grouped with its most common genes and DNA. The sample has more than 300,000 distinct CDR3 sequences on record, around 18% of them singletons. Less than 45% of the sample is taken by the ten largest. Sequenced input: blood. The source of these receptors is a man younger than 35 with Graves' ophthalmopathy.

This clonotype was picked up a small number of times. This chain joins TRBV10-3 and TRBJ1-1, with TRBD1 as a possible D gene (5 bases). Germline lookup yields CDR1 ENHRY and CDR2 SYGVKD. V was shortened by 11 bases and J by 5 bases, with 12 bases between the two germline ends. This CDR3 spans 11 amino acids. This CDR3 reads CAAGTRTEAFF. The CDR3 bases are TGTGCCGCCGGGACGAGGACTGAAGCTTTCTTT.

There are a few counts of this clonotype. Compared with germline, one end of the junction differs, possibly owing to a read error. V usage is TRBV5-8 and J usage is TRBJ1-5, with 7 bases fitting TRBD1. The CDR3 spans 14 residues. Germline CDR1 and CDR2: SGHTS and YDEGEE. Here the CDR3 reads CVSSWSGGGQPQHF. Here the CDR3 DNA reads TGTGTCAGCAGCTGGTCAGGGGGAGGTCAGCCCCAGCATTTT.

V gene TRBV12-5 combines with J gene TRBJ2-5, with D unresolved. The CDR3 runs to 15 residues. V lost 1 base and J 0 bases, leaving 9 bases between the germline ends. Germline loops: CDR1 LGHNT, CDR2 FRNRAP. CDR3 nucleotide sequence: TGTGCTAGTGGTTTGGGATCTACTTACCAAGAGACCCAGTACTTC. Translation: CASGLGSTYQETQYF.

This clonotype was found a few times. The DNA of the CDR3 is TGCGCCAGCAGTGAGAGGGGGGCCGGGACGGTTAACAATGAGCAGTTCTTC. It encodes CASSERGAGTVNNEQFF. The rearrangement uses TRBV10-2 and TRBJ2-1, with D perhaps matching TRBD1 or TRBD2 (6 bases each). The CDR3 totals 17 residues. Germline V gene data show CDR1 as WSHSY and CDR2 as SAAADI. V lost 2 bases to trimming and J lost 5 bases, with 19 bases between them.

This clonotype was seen many times. The J gene is TRBJ2-5, the V gene TRBV9; 8 positions agree with TRBD1. After removal of 3 bases from V and 1 base from J, the junction contained 5 bases not matched to a gene. The CDR3 spans 15 residues. Per germline, CDR1 SGDLS and CDR2 YYNGEE. The CDR3 DNA follows: TGTGCCAGCAGCGCGACCCAGGGGGCCCAAGAGACCCAGTACTTC. It encodes CASSATQGAQETQYF.

This clonotype has just a few counts. The V gene is TRBV13, the J gene TRBJ2-2; the D is unclear. This CDR3 contains 19 residues. Trimming cost V 4 bases and J 0 bases, with 21 bases left between them. Germline values: CDR1 PRHDT, CDR2 FYEKMQ (reference sequence). The CDR3 nucleotides are TGTGCCAGCAGCTCCCAACCCCTCCTAGTCGGAACGAACACCGGGGAGCTGTTTTTT. Its translation: CASSSQPLLVGTNTGELFF.

CDR3 sequence reads: CASSSPPGQGSSYNEQFF. Here the CDR3 DNA reads TGCGCCAGCAGCTCCCCCCCGGGACAGGGGAGCTCCTACAATGAGCAGTTCTTC. The chain uses TRBV5-1 and TRBJ2-1, with TRBD1 matching 10 bases. Germline lookup yields CDR1 SGHRS and CDR2 YFSETQ. V was clipped by 3 bases and J by 0 bases; unmatched bases: 9. This CDR3 is 18 amino acids long.

With respect to this clonotype: A read error may explain this, as a much larger clone is one base away. The DNA of the CDR3 is TGTGCCAGCAGCTCCGGGACTAGCGGGGGGGCAGATACGCAGTATTTT. Protein product: CASSSGTSGGADTQYF. The chain joins TRBV2 to TRBJ2-3, with 16 positions matching TRBD2. Trimming took 6 bases from V and 4 from J; bases not matched to a gene: 4. The germline V gene encodes CDR1 SNHLY and CDR2 FYNNEI. CDR3 size: 16 residues.

Only a few counts were recorded for this clonotype. This chain uses TRBV6-2 or TRBV6-3 with TRBJ1-5, with D uncertain. The CDR3 is made up of 14 amino acids. The V gene lost 6 bases and the J gene lost 0 bases, with 9 bases spanning the gap. Germline V gene sequence: CDR1 MNHEY, CDR2 SVGEGT. CDR3 residues: CASRDDGSNQPQHF. The CDR3 DNA sequence: TGTGCCAGCAGGGACGACGGTAGCAATCAGCCCCAGCATTTT.

This clonotype appeared many times. The chain has TRBV6-2 or TRBV6-3 and TRBJ1-2; TRBD1 matches 11 bases. The CDR3 length is 15 residues. V was pared by 5 bases and J by 4 bases, with 6 bases of the junction left unmatched. Per germline, CDR1 MNHEY and CDR2 SVGEGT. DNA of the CDR3: TGTGCCAGCAGTCCGGGACAGGGGGTTGGCTATGGCTACACCTTC. Translating it yields CASSPGQGVGYGYTF.

This clonotype has ten or more counts. The chain uses TRBV5-1 and TRBJ1-6; a possible D gene is TRBD1 (5 bases). Germline CDR1 reads SGHRS; CDR2 reads YFSETQ. The V gene lost 0 bases and the J gene lost 7 bases, with 11 bases spanning the gap. CDR3 size: 15 residues. The CDR3 protein is CASSLVAGDNSPLHF. The CDR3 DNA sequence: TGCGCCAGCAGCTTGGTTGCTGGGGACAATTCACCCCTCCACTTT.

This clonotype was picked up a small number of times. J is TRBJ2-2 and V is TRBV28; perhaps TRBD1 as D (6 bases). Germline CDR1 is MDHEN and CDR2 is SYDVKM. The CDR3 runs 16 residues. The V and J ends lost 5 bases and 3 bases respectively, with 16 bases between them. The CDR3 DNA is TGTGCCAGCAGTATACCATCAGGGGCAGACACCGGGGAGCTGTTTTTT. Its translation: CASSIPSGADTGELFF.

This clonotype appeared many times. The chain uses TRBV11-2 and TRBJ2-3; D could derive from TRBD1 or TRBD2 (5 bases each). The CDR3 runs 14 residues. Germline V gene data show CDR1 as SGHAT and CDR2 as FQNNGV. Trimming shortened V by 1 base and J by 2 bases, and 7 bases separated the two germline ends. The CDR3 bases are TGTGCCAGCAGCTTAGGGGACCCCACAGATACGCAGTATTTT. Translation gives CASSLGDPTDTQYF.

The chain joins TRBV7-9 to TRBJ1-2; 7 positions agree with TRBD1. Germline V gene data show CDR1 as SEHNR and CDR2 as FQNEAQ (reference sequence). This CDR3 is built from 14 residues. The trim removed 1 base at V and 4 bases at J, leaving 3 bases unmatched. As DNA, the CDR3 is TGTGCCAGCAGCTTAGAGGGGGCAGGCTATGGCTACACCTTC. It encodes CASSLEGAGYGYTF.

V usage is TRBV29-1 and J usage is TRBJ2-7; TRBD1 matches at 11 bases. CDR1 is SQVTM and CDR2 is ANQGSEA in the germline V gene. This CDR3 is 13 amino acids long. Trimming removed 6 bases from V and 4 bases from J; junction bases left unmatched: 5. The CDR3 region has the DNA TGCAGCGTCCGGGACAGGGGGGCGTACGAGCAGTACTTC. This translates into CSVRDRGAYEQYF.

This clonotype has just a few counts. The genes are TRBV28 and TRBJ2-1, with D perhaps assigned TRBD1 or TRBD2 (6 bases each). Germline-derived CDR1 and CDR2 are MDHEN and SYDVKM. This CDR3 has 15 amino acids. V was clipped by 11 bases and J by 4 bases, with 21 bases between them. CDR3 amino acids: CACEWGAPNYNEQFF. The CDR3 region has the DNA TGTGCCTGCGAATGGGGGGCCCCGAATTACAATGAGCAGTTCTTC. Supplemented by reference TRBV28 and TRBJ2-1, the full variable domain reads DVKVTQSSRYLVKRTGEKVFLECVQDMDHENMFWYRQDPGLGLRLIYFSYDVKMKEKGDIPEGYSVSREKKERFSLILESASTNQTSMYLCACEWGAPNYNEQFFGPGTRLTVL.

This clonotype was observed at least ten times. The gene calls are TRBV7-3 and TRBJ2-1, with TRBD1 identical over 8 bases. The V gene's germline CDR1 is SGHTA and CDR2 FQGTGA. Trimming cost V 5 bases and J 6 bases; bases outside gene matches: 6. The CDR3 consists of 14 residues. CDR3 residues: CASSPMTGVNEQFF. CDR3 nucleotide sequence: TGTGCCAGCAGCCCAATGACAGGGGTCAATGAGCAGTTCTTC.

This clonotype was observed many times. This sequence joins TRBV6-1 and TRBJ1-2; TRBD1 might be the D (6 bases). The CDR3 consists of 14 residues. Germline assignment: CDR1 MNHNS and CDR2 SASEGT. The V end was cut by 5 bases, the J end by 5 bases, with 15 bases between. In DNA, the CDR3 is TGTGCCAGCAGTAAGGACAGTGTACCGTATGGCTACACCTTC. Protein: CASSKDSVPYGYTF.

The genes are TRBV5-1 and TRBJ2-6; possibly TRBD1 for D (6 bases). The length of the CDR3 is 18 residues. V lost 2 bases and J 0 bases, leaving 15 bases between the germline ends. In germline, CDR1 is SGHRS, CDR2 YFSETQ. The CDR3 reads CASSFYRDPSSGANVLTF. In DNA form, the CDR3 reads TGCGCCAGCAGCTTTTACAGGGACCCAAGCTCTGGGGCCAACGTCCTGACTTTC.

This clonotype appeared a few times. This chain connects TRBV5-1 to TRBJ2-1; D is undetermined. This CDR3 is 14 amino acids long. The ends were cut back, 0 bases at V and 5 bases at J, with 9 bases in the middle. Germline CDR1 and CDR2: SGHRS and YFSETQ. CDR3 DNA: TGCGCCAGCAGCTTGGTGGCGGTAAACAATGAGCAGTTCTTC. It specifies CASSLVAVNNEQFF. The full variable domain, its missing parts supplied by reference TRBV5-1 and TRBJ2-1, is KAGVTQTPRYLIKTRGQQVTLSCSPISGHRSVSWYQQTPGQGLQFLFEYFSETQRNKGNFPGRFSGRQFSNSRSEMNVSTLELGDSALYLCASSLVAVNNEQFFGPGTRLTVL.

This sequence joins TRBV20-1 and TRBJ2-1, with 16 bases identical to TRBD2. Germline CDR1 DFQATT, CDR2 SNEGSKA (reference sequence). This CDR3 comprises 19 residues. The ends lost 0 bases at V and 10 bases at J; junction bases unmatched: 15. This CDR3 reads CSAREGPTPGLAGGKEQFF. The CDR3 DNA reads TGCAGTGCTAGAGAGGGGCCGACTCCGGGACTAGCGGGAGGGAAGGAGCAGTTCTTC.

This rearrangement joins TRBV30 to TRBJ2-7; tentatively, D is TRBD1 (5 bases). V lost 4 bases, J lost 4 bases, and 8 bases lay in between. The germline V gene has CDR1 GTSNPN and CDR2 SVGIG (reference sequence). There are 11 residues in the CDR3. The CDR3 nucleotides read TGTGCCTGGACGGACATTTACGAGCAGTACTTC. Translated, it gives CAWTDIYEQYF.

The CDR3 region has the DNA TGCGCCAGCAGTGGAGCCGGGACTAGCACAGATACGCAGTATTTT. It specifies CASSGAGTSTDTQYF. V gene TRBV10-2 combines with J gene TRBJ2-3; a weak D match, TRBD2 (6 bases). This CDR3 is 15 amino acids long. The germline gives CDR1 WSHSY, CDR2 SAAADI. The V end lost 4 bases, the J end lost 0 bases, and 11 bases lay between the germline ends.